What follows is one T cell receptor beta chain and its context. This record belongs to a study of blood T cell repertoires in COVID-19. Across the study: Samples taken during acute and convalescent COVID-19 were collected in the United States, Italy and Spain. T cells, B-cell-depleted T cells, or PBMCs supplied cDNA or gDNA.

Profiled with immunoSEQ multiplex PCR; TCRdb holds only in-frame clones, not every one. This sample has roughly 290,000 clones, with 75% to 90% found just once. Trimming left V 5 bases short and J 1 base short, with 15 bases between. This CDR3 has 15 residues. CDR1 and CDR2 (germline): SGHAT, FQNNGV. Clinical histories supplied by participants themselves formed the basis of cohort assignment. Recovered Cohort 3 donors showed two negative PCRs, clearance, or symptom resolution. Sequencing used PBMCs or T cells enriched from blood (not recorded which). The rearrangement joins TRBV11-2 to TRBJ2-7, with D possibly TRBD2 on 5 matching bases. The TCR originated in a man aged 30-40 years who had recovered from COVID-19. The CDR3 is CASSLGSAPSYEQYF. CDR3 in DNA: TGTGCCAGCAGCCTAGGTAGCGCCCCTTCCTACGAGCAGTACTTC.